These 28 T cell receptor beta chains were sequenced from one sample in a study of shared T cell receptors in the human thymus. The table came from immunoSEQ multiplex PCR; TCRdb's copy has only in-frame clones and leaves some out. The table shows some 640,000 clones, with about 90% occurring only once. These data were also reused for a study on human thymus T cells.

Sequenced input: thymocytes. Receptors originate from a boy under two years old with a congenital heart defect.

V is TRBV4-3 and J is TRBJ2-5, with TRBD2 as a possible D gene (6 bases). V lost 1 base, J lost 5 bases, and 11 bases lay in between. The CDR3 extends over 14 amino acids. Germline V gives CDR1 LGHNA, CDR2 YSLEER. CDR3 in amino acids: CASSQVRAGETQYF. The CDR3 region has the DNA TGCGCCAGCAGCCAAGTCCGGGCGGGGGAGACCCAGTACTTC.

This clone was detected once. The CDR3 bases are TGTGCCAGCAGTCACAGGGTGGGGAACACTGAAGCTTTCTTT. This encodes CASSHRVGNTEAFF. The chain couples TRBV28 to TRBJ1-1; weak D call: TRBD1 (6 bases). The CDR3 totals 14 residues. Germline V gene sequence: CDR1 MDHEN, CDR2 SYDVKM. Trimming left V 5 bases short and J 1 base short, with 11 bases between.

This chain links TRBV5-4 with TRBJ2-7, with TRBD1 matching over 10 bases. V trimming: 0 bases; J trimming: 7 bases; junction bases outside the gene matches: 1. Germline V gene data show CDR1 as SGHNT and CDR2 as YYREEE (reference sequence). The CDR3 consists of 13 residues. The CDR3 DNA sequence: TGTGCCAGCAGCTTGGGGGGACAGGGGGAGCAGTACTTC. Its translation: CASSLGGQGEQYF. Supplemented by reference TRBV5-4 and TRBJ2-7, the full variable domain reads ETGVTQSPTHLIKTRGQQVTLRCSSQSGHNTVSWYQQALGQGPQFIFQYYREEENGRGNFPPRFSGLQFPNYSSELNVNALELDDSALYLCASSLGGQGEQYFGPGTRLTVT.

The chain carries TRBV28 and TRBJ2-1, with TRBD1 as a possible D gene (6 bases). Trimming took 3 bases from V and 4 from J, leaving 22 bases between them. The V gene's germline CDR1 is MDHEN and CDR2 SYDVKM. The CDR3 length is 18 residues. CDR3: CASSFGGRMAYSYNEQFF. CDR3 nucleotides: TGTGCCAGCAGTTTTGGGGGCCGGATGGCCTACTCATACAATGAGCAGTTCTTC.

This chain uses TRBV4-1 with TRBJ1-1; D is ambiguous. This CDR3 is built from 15 residues. The germline V and J ends were trimmed by 1 base and 4 bases, with 13 bases remaining between them. Per the germline V gene, CDR1 is MGHRA and CDR2 is YSYEKL. The CDR3 is CASSQGGVYPTEAFF. In DNA, the CDR3 is TGCGCCAGCAGCCAAGGGGGAGTTTACCCCACTGAAGCTTTCTTT.

The V gene is TRBV5-1, the J gene TRBJ2-4; D is ambiguous. Trimming pared 0 bases from V and 0 bases from J, leaving 7 bases between. The CDR3 loop spans 15 amino acids. In germline, CDR1 is SGHRS, CDR2 YFSETQ. This chain's CDR3 is CASSLGALAKNIQYF. In nucleotides, the CDR3 is TGCGCCAGCAGCTTGGGGGCCTTAGCCAAAAACATTCAGTACTTC. Looking up the rest from reference TRBV5-1 and TRBJ2-4 gives the full variable domain: KAGVTQTPRYLIKTRGQQVTLSCSPISGHRSVSWYQQTPGQGLQFLFEYFSETQRNKGNFPGRFSGRQFSNSRSEMNVSTLELGDSALYLCASSLGALAKNIQYFGAGTRLSVL.

This clone was recorded once. The gene calls are TRBV5-1 and TRBJ1-2; 7 positions match TRBD1. Germline CDR1 reads SGHRS; CDR2 reads YFSETQ. J gave up 1 base and V 1 base, and 13 bases lay outside the gene matches. This CDR3 region has 18 residues. The CDR3 sequence: CASSLFPGQASFNYGYTF. DNA of the CDR3: TGCGCCAGCAGCTTGTTTCCCGGACAGGCGTCCTTTAACTATGGCTACACCTTC.

This clone was detected only once. V and J are TRBV9 and TRBJ2-2, with 7 nucleotides matching TRBD1. The CDR3 has 15 residues. In germline, CDR1 is SGDLS, CDR2 YYNGEE. V was pared by 4 bases and J by 0 bases, with 3 bases of the junction left unmatched. The CDR3 sequence is CASSQDRTNTGELFF. The CDR3 nucleotides are TGTGCCAGCAGCCAGGACAGGACGAACACCGGGGAGCTGTTTTTT.

V gene TRBV14 combines with J gene TRBJ2-3, with D perhaps matching TRBD1 (7 bases). The CDR3 runs 16 residues. Germline V gene lookup returns CDR1 SGHDN and CDR2 FVKESK. V shed 4 bases and J shed 0 bases, with 14 bases lying between them. The CDR3 loop reads CASSLFRGESTDTQYF. The CDR3 bases are TGTGCCAGCAGCCTTTTCAGGGGGGAAAGCACAGATACGCAGTATTTT.

The chain has TRBV25-1 and TRBJ1-1, with TRBD1 matching over 7 bases. J was trimmed by 0 bases and V by 7 bases; bases with no gene match: 5. This CDR3 contains 14 residues. Germline V gene sequence: CDR1 MGHDK, CDR2 SYGVNS. CDR3 DNA sequence: TGTGCCAGCACCAGACAGGGATTGAACACTGAAGCTTTCTTT. It is translated as CASTRQGLNTEAFF. The full variable domain, rest sourced from reference TRBV25-1 and TRBJ1-1, is EADIYQTPRYLVIGTGKKITLECSQTMGHDKMYWYQQDPGMELHLIHYSYGVNSTEKGDLSSESTVSRIRTEHFPLTLESARPSHTSQYLCASTRQGLNTEAFFGQGTRLTVV.

V usage is TRBV29-1 and J usage is TRBJ2-5; 7 positions match TRBD1. The CDR3 totals 12 residues. Germline loops: CDR1 SQVTM, CDR2 ANQGSEA. J lost 4 bases, V lost 6 bases, and 5 bases had no gene match. CDR3 residues: CSVNRGGETQYF. CDR3 bases: TGCAGCGTCAACAGGGGTGGAGAGACCCAGTACTTC.

The chain uses TRBV7-9 and TRBJ2-7; tentatively, D is TRBD2 (5 bases). V was shortened by 2 bases and J by 3 bases, with 17 bases between the two germline ends. The CDR3 length is 16 residues. Germline V gene data show CDR1 as SEHNR and CDR2 as FQNEAQ (reference sequence). CDR3 sequence (DNA): TGTGCCAGCAGCTTAATACGGGATTTAAGGTACTACGAGCAGTACTTC. It translates to CASSLIRDLRYYEQYF.

The rearrangement links TRBV27 to TRBJ2-3; 11 bases line up with TRBD1. The CDR3 contains 17 residues. The germline gives CDR1 MNHEY, CDR2 SMNVEV (reference sequence). Germline trimming cut 0 bases from V and 4 bases from J; bases unmatched to any gene: 6. The chain's CDR3 is CASSLSPDRGPADTQYF. DNA of the CDR3: TGTGCCAGCAGTTTATCGCCGGACAGGGGGCCCGCAGATACGCAGTATTTT.

Only a few counts were recorded for this clone. The genes are TRBV5-1 and TRBJ1-3; D ambiguous. Germline V gene lookup returns CDR1 SGHRS and CDR2 YFSETQ. The CDR3 runs 17 residues. Trimming pared 3 bases from V and 0 bases from J, leaving 16 bases between. In DNA form, the CDR3 reads TGCGCCAGCAGCTCGGAAGCGGGTACCGACTCTGGAAACACCATATATTTT. Translating gives CASSSEAGTDSGNTIYF. The full variable domain, with the rest looked up from reference TRBV5-1 and TRBJ1-3, is KAGVTQTPRYLIKTRGQQVTLSCSPISGHRSVSWYQQTPGQGLQFLFEYFSETQRNKGNFPGRFSGRQFSNSRSEMNVSTLELGDSALYLCASSSEAGTDSGNTIYFGEGSWLTVV.

This clone was counted a few times. The CDR3 region is CASSSTGSSGGGYEQYF. In DNA, the CDR3 is TGTGCCAGCAGTTCCACTGGCTCTAGCGGGGGAGGCTACGAGCAGTACTTC. V usage is TRBV28 and J usage is TRBJ2-7, with 10 bases matching TRBD2. The CDR3 consists of 17 residues. J was trimmed by 3 bases and V by 4 bases; bases with no gene match: 12. In germline, CDR1 is MDHEN, CDR2 SYDVKM.

The CDR3 DNA is TGTGCCAGCAGTGTCTCCCTCCCCCCAGATACGCAGTATTTT. Protein product: CASSVSLPPDTQYF. This chain connects TRBV6-1 to TRBJ2-3; D ambiguous. CDR1 and CDR2 (germline): MNHNS, SASEGT. The length of the CDR3 is 14 residues. V gave up 4 bases and J gave up 4 bases, with 12 bases separating them.

The chain couples TRBV4-3 to TRBJ2-1; 14 nucleotides agree with TRBD2. The V gene end was trimmed by 0 bases and the J gene end by 8 bases; junction bases not matched to a gene: 6. From germline, CDR1 is LGHNA and CDR2 YSLEER. The CDR3 runs 17 residues. The CDR3 DNA reads TGCGCCAGCAGCCAAGAGACTAGCGGGAGGGCCAGGGATGAGCAGTTCTTC. Protein sequence: CASSQETSGRARDEQFF.

V is TRBV27 and J is TRBJ1-1; 8 bases agree with TRBD1. Germline assignment: CDR1 MNHEY and CDR2 SMNVEV (reference sequence). This CDR3 comprises 13 residues. Trimming took 4 bases from V and 5 from J; bases not matched to a gene: 3. In DNA, the CDR3 is TGTGCCAGCAGTTCCACAGGGGGTACTGAAGCTTTCTTT. Its translation: CASSSTGGTEAFF.

This clone was recorded a few times. The V gene is TRBV5-4, the J gene TRBJ2-7; tentative D call: TRBD1 (5 bases). This CDR3 comprises 18 residues. Germline V gene lookup returns CDR1 SGHNT and CDR2 YYREEE (reference sequence). The ends were cut back, 2 bases at V and 1 base at J, with 22 bases in the middle. The CDR3 region has the DNA TGTGCCAGCAGCTTCCGAGGCAGGGCCGCTTCTGTTTCCTACGAGCAGTACTTC. Residues: CASSFRGRAASVSYEQYF.

The chain uses TRBV2 and TRBJ1-2; the D is unclear. V shed 8 bases and J shed 9 bases, with 13 bases lying between them. Per the germline V gene, CDR1 is SNHLY and CDR2 is FYNNEI. The CDR3 is 11 residues long. The CDR3 reads CASRACRRYTF. CDR3 DNA: TGTGCCAGCCGCGCGTGTCGCCGCTACACCTTC.

This rearrangement joins TRBV28 to TRBJ2-3; 8 bases are a match to TRBD2. This CDR3 region has 15 residues. The germline V gene has CDR1 MDHEN and CDR2 SYDVKM. J gave up 4 bases and V 6 bases, and 9 bases lay outside the gene matches. CDR3 sequence: CASSHPRGGSDTQYF. The CDR3 DNA is TGTGCCAGCAGCCACCCCCGGGGGGGCTCAGATACGCAGTATTTT.

This chain uses TRBV5-1 with TRBJ2-6, with a tentative D call TRBD1 (5 bases). V was trimmed by 0 bases and J by 2 bases, leaving 9 bases between them. There are 16 residues in the CDR3. Per germline, CDR1 SGHRS and CDR2 YFSETQ. The CDR3 loop reads CASSLDRSTGANVLTF. CDR3 sequence (DNA): TGCGCCAGCAGCTTGGACAGGTCCACTGGGGCCAACGTCCTGACTTTC.

The J gene is TRBJ2-5, the V gene TRBV29-1, with D perhaps TRBD2 (5 bases). CDR1 is SQVTM and CDR2 is ANQGSEA in the germline V gene. The CDR3 runs 17 residues. V lost 2 bases and J lost 0, with 19 bases in between. The CDR3 nucleotides are TGCAGCGTTGAACTAGCACCCACGAGAACTCACCAAGAGACCCAGTACTTC. It yields the protein CSVELAPTRTHQETQYF. The variable domain in full, completed from reference TRBV29-1 and TRBJ2-5, reads SAVISQKPSRDICQRGTSLTIQCQVDSQVTMMFWYRQQPGQSLTLIATANQGSEATYESGFVIDKFPISRPNLTFSTLTVSNMSPEDSSIYLCSVELAPTRTHQETQYFGPGTRLLVL.

This chain uses TRBV20-1 with TRBJ1-5; D call uncertain. Germline V gene lookup returns CDR1 DFQATT and CDR2 SNEGSKA (reference sequence). The CDR3 has 11 residues. The V end lost 7 bases, the J end lost 7 bases, and 11 bases lay between the germline ends. CDR3 sequence (DNA): TGCAGTGGCGGGGAGGTGCAGCCCCAGCATTTT. Translation gives CSGGEVQPQHF.

The V and J genes are TRBV6-5 and TRBJ2-1; the D is unclear. V lost 4 bases and J lost 8, with 21 bases in between. CDR1 is MNHEY and CDR2 is SVGAGI in the germline V gene. There are 16 residues in the CDR3. The CDR3: CASSSSGRRRRHEQFF. CDR3 sequence (DNA): TGTGCCAGCAGTTCCTCCGGTCGAAGGAGAAGACATGAGCAGTTCTTC.

V usage is TRBV30 and J usage is TRBJ1-2; D is uncertain. The CDR3 spans 15 residues. The ends were cut back, 5 bases at V and 2 bases at J, with 18 bases in the middle. The germline V gene has CDR1 GTSNPN and CDR2 SVGIG (reference sequence). This CDR3 is CAWGETGKENYGYTF. The CDR3 DNA sequence: TGTGCCTGGGGAGAGACCGGGAAGGAGAACTATGGCTACACCTTC.

Concerning this clone: The germline gene is not matched at one end of the junction; a read error may be the cause. The genes are TRBV19 and TRBJ2-3, with D perhaps matching TRBD1 or TRBD2 (9 bases each). In germline, CDR1 is LNHDA, CDR2 SQIVND (reference sequence). The CDR3 is made up of 22 amino acids. The CDR3 region has the DNA TGTGCCAGTAGCACAGCCCGGGACAGGGCGCACCTCCCAGGGACTAGCACTGATACGCAGTATTTT. It specifies CASSTARDRAHLPGTSTDTQYF.

The chain combines TRBV14 with TRBJ1-2; D is unclear. Germline values: CDR1 SGHDN, CDR2 FVKESK. CDR3 size: 13 residues. The V and J ends lost 3 bases and 6 bases respectively, with 11 bases between them. The CDR3 DNA follows: TGTGCCAGCAGCCAGGCTCCAGGAAATGGCTACACCTTC. As protein: CASSQAPGNGYTF. Full variable domain (outside the CDR3, taken from reference TRBV14 and TRBJ1-2): EAGVTQFPSHSVIEKGQTVTLRCDPISGHDNLYWYRRVMGKEIKFLLHFVKESKQDESGMPNNRFLAERTGGTYSTLKVQPAELEDSGVYFCASSQAPGNGYTFGSGTRLTVV.